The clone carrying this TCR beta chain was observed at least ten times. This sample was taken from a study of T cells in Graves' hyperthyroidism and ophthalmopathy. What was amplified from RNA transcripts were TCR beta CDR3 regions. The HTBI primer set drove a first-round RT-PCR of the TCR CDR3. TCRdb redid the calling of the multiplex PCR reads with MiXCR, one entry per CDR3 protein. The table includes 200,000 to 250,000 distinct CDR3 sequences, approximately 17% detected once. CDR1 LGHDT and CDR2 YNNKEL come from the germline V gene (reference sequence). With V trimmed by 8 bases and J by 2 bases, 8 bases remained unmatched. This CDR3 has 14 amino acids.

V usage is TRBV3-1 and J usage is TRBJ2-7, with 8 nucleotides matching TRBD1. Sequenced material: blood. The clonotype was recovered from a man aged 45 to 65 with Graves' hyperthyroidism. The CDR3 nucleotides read TGTGCCAGCGGATTAGGACAGGGCGCCTACGAGCAGTACTTC. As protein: CASGLGQGAYEQYF.